In this sample, the clone carrying this T cell receptor (beta chain) turned up a few times. The data were obtained in a study of regulatory T cells in long-lasting Graves disease. TCR beta libraries were built with iRepertoire HTBI primers and Arm-PCR of CDR3 regions. Under the authors' procedure: The identification of 50 to 65 TRBV and 14 TRBJ segments was made across samples. TCRdb re-analysed the multiplex PCR reads in MiXCR, keeping a single row per CDR3 protein. TCRdb's processing, not the study's, gives the V and J calls here. The sample holds roughly 700,000 distinct CDR3 sequences, around 30% seen once. Time point in this sample: persistent/refractory GD, antithyroid drugs over 5 years with positive TRAb. RNA from PBMCs was the source of the TCR library. The germline gives CDR1 DFQATT, CDR2 SNEGSKA (reference sequence). V lost 5 bases and J lost 4, with 9 bases in between. This CDR3 is 11 amino acids long.

The J gene is TRBJ2-7, the V gene TRBV20-1; the D gene could be TRBD1 or TRBD2 (5 bases each). The TCR comes from a female donor with Graves disease. The sample was peripheral blood mononuclear cells (PBMCs), taken when the disease was refractory, from a patient treated with antithyroid drugs. The CDR3 sequence is CSAQGTYEQYF. DNA for the CDR3: TGCAGTGCTCAAGGGACGTACGAGCAGTACTTC.